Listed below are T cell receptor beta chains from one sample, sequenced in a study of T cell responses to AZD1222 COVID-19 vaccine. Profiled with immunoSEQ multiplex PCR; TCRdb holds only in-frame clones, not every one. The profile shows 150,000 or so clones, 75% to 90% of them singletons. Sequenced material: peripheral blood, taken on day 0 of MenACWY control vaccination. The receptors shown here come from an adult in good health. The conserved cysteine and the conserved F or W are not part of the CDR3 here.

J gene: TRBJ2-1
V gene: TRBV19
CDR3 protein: ASSLLGGARSYNEQF

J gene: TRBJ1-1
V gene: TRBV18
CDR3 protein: ASSPGAQDAEAF

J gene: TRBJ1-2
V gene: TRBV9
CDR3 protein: ASSVDKNYGYT

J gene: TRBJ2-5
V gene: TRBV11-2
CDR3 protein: ASSTRRGGSGGYQETQY

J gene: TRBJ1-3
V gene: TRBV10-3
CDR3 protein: AIRQGRGQQGNTIY

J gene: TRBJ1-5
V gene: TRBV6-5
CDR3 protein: ASSSLDRNQPQH

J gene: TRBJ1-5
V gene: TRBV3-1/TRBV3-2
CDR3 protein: ASSQGPISNQPQH

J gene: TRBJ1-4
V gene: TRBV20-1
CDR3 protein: SARDTALF

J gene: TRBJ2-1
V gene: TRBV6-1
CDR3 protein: ASSFSTGKNEQF

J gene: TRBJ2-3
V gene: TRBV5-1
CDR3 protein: ASSTPGDFTDTQY

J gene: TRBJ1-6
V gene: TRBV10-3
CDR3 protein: AISEGQGLDSPLH

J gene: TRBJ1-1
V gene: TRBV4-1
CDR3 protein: ASSQDLSVNTEAF

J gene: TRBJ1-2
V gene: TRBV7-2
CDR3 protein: ASSFSRSARGYT

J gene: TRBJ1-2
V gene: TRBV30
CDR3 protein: AWSGQGVYGYT

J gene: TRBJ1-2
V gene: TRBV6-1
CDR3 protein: ASTQRERVDGYT

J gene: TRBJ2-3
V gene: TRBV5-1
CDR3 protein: ASSLAYVTDTQY

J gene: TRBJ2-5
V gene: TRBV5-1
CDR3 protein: ASSLAVTQETQY

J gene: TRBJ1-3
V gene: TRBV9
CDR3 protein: ASSVVGSGNTIY

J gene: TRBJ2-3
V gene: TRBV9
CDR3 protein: ASSAHEAGFTDTQY

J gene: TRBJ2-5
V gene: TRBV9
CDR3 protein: ASSVGVTDQGTQY

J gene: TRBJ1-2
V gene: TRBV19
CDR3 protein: ASSIFRGLNGYT

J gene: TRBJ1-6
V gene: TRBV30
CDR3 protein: AWSEGNSPLH

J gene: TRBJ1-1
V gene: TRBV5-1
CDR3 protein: ASSLNPPVQEAF

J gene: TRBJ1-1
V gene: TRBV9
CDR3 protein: ASSVKPGSGEKAF

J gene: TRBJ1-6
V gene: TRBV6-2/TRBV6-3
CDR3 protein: ASSYYRDNSPLH

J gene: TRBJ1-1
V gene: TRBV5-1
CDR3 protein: ASSLYYGVGWRGHMNTEAF

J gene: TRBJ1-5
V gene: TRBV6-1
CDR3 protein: ASSEAPGGGRNQPQH

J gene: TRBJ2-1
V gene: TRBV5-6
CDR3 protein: ASSWGQRSNNEQF

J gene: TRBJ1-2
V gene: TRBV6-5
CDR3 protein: ASNSGEEGYT

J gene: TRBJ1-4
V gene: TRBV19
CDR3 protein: ASSIGGSLTNEKLF

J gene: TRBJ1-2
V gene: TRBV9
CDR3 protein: ASSVGGNRVGGYT

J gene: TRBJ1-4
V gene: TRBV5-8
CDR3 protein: ASSLLTGASEKLF

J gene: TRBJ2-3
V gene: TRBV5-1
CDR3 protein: ASSTGQGARGTDTQY

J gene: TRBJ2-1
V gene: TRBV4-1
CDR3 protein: ASSQNRDLTYNEQF

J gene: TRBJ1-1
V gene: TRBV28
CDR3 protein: ASSLPGTTADAF

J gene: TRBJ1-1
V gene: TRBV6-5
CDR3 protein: ASSDQNTEAF

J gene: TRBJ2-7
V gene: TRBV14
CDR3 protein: ASSRDRGSEQY

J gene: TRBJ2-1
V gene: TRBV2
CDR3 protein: ASSQGGNYNEQF

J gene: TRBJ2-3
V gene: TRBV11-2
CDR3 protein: ASSGRLVRSTDTQY

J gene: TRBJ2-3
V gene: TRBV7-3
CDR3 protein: ASSPGGTGTDTQY

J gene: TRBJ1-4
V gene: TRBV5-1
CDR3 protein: ASSLGAGEYEKLF

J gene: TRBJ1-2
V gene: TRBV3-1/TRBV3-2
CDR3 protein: ASSQAAYYGYT

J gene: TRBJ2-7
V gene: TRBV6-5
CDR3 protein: ASSPTGDGYEQY

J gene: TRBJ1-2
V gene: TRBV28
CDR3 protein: ASSLDRGHGYT

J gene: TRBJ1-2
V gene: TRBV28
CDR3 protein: ASRDFGYT

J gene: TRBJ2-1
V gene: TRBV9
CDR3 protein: ASSADRASRFGQF

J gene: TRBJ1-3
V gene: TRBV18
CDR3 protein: ASSPSTASSGNTIY

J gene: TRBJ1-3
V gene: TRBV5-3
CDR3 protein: ARSYNPPGQTGNTIY

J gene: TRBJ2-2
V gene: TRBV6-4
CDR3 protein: ASSDSWRGTGELF